Described below is a single T cell receptor (beta chain) sequence and its context. Its antigen is not identified. The CDR3 is made up of 12 amino acids. V gave up 1 base and J gave up 9 bases, with 10 bases separating them. Germline V gene sequence: CDR1 SQVTM, CDR2 ANQGSEA. The post-treatment osteosarcoma tumors were primary, local recurrence or metastasis specimens from poor-prognosis patients. This specimen comes from a study of the immune and genomic landscape of osteosarcoma. On the study more broadly: Patients were roughly 64% male; 77% had localized disease. Points from the study as a whole: Average productive clonality was roughly 0.1, with a maximum of roughly 0.3.

This table comes from immunoSEQ multiplex PCR, and its TCRdb copy is limited to in-frame clones, with some not included. Among about 10,000 clones, around two thirds were seen once, and the ten largest hold roughly 18%. Input material: osteosarcoma tumor tissue from the lung. The gene calls are TRBV29-1 and TRBJ2-1; the D is unclear. This TCR came from a human donor with osteosarcoma. The CDR3 DNA sequence: TGCAGCGTTGAAGGCAGTCCTCTTGAGCAGTTCTTC. Its translation: CSVEGSPLEQFF.